The rows below give T cell receptor beta chains drawn from one sample of a study of cytomegalovirus exposure and HLA in healthy donors. This table comes from immunoSEQ multiplex PCR, and its TCRdb copy is limited to in-frame clones, with some not included. The sample consists of about 250,000 clones, about 93% of them appearing once. The sample consisted of PBMCs. Receptors originate from a girl aged 2-9 years in good health and CMV-seronegative. Each CDR3 is given without its conserved first and last residue. Each record gives: V gene, clone size, J gene, CDR3 protein. Part of the rows lack a size; the others show once, few, many or a class for expanded clones.

TRBV19	NA	TRBJ2-1	ASSIVGGADEQF
TRBV25-1	NA	TRBJ2-1	ASQGLAKNNEQF
TRBV5-6	NA	TRBJ2-2	ASSPGLTTGELF
TRBV15	NA	TRBJ2-3	ATSRGDSSPDTQY
TRBV21-1	NA	TRBJ2-3	ASSKPDQTRTQREVTDTQY
TRBV6-5	NA	TRBJ1-2	ASSYRGQGDGYT
TRBV10-2	NA	TRBJ2-3	ASRSTDTQY
TRBV27	once	TRBJ1-5	ASSFSREGSGQPQH
TRBV27	NA	TRBJ1-2	ASSPGTGGGYT
TRBV28	NA	TRBJ2-7	ASKTGGLYEQY
TRBV5-4	NA	TRBJ2-5	ASSLVDSQETQY
TRBV7-6	NA	TRBJ2-5	ASSLFSGTAPRD
TRBV5-5	once	TRBJ2-5	ASSLGSGSILWETQY
TRBV4-1	NA	TRBJ2-1	ASSQGGGSNEQF
TRBV19	NA	TRBJ2-1	ASSVSGLNEQF
TRBV11-2	NA	TRBJ2-3	ASSSSVLALSTDTQY
TRBV2	NA	TRBJ2-1	ASSVLAGENEQF
TRBV6-6	NA	TRBJ1-1	ASSYGTGTNSQAF
TRBV5-6	once	TRBJ2-5	ASSLAAGGETQY
TRBV29-1	NA	TRBJ2-3	SVKQANTQY
TRBV11-2	NA	TRBJ2-7	ASSFGGRGYEQY
TRBV5-1	NA	TRBJ2-1	ASSLAPGEEYNEQF
TRBV7-8	once	TRBJ2-1	ATATVQRGGFEQF
TRBV11-1	NA	TRBJ1-2	ASSSIPLTAASGYT
TRBV6-5	NA	TRBJ1-1	ASSYGTENTEAF
TRBV21-1	NA	TRBJ2-6	ASSKVGTGETRNSGANVLT
TRBV28	NA	TRBJ2-1	ASSLPGGLDNEQF
TRBV27	NA	TRBJ1-1	ASSPTGANTEAF
TRBV7-9	few	TRBJ1-5	ASSLGTGGAYNQPQH
TRBV6-6	NA	TRBJ2-5	ASSYNRQETPY
TRBV6-1	NA	TRBJ1-5	ATIPHSNQPQH
TRBV27	NA	TRBJ1-2	ASSFNLGENGYT